This TCR beta chain was captured by sequencing in a study of T cell repertoires in cytomegalovirus infection. Study as a whole: Evidence of both CMV infection and a matching HLA type came from public TCR beta signatures.

Each CDR3 protein gets one entry after TCRdb re-called the reads with MiXCR. The profile covers around 94,000 distinct CDR3 sequences, with 16% appearing a single time and approximately 7.6% taken by the ten largest. Study observations and caveats: Summed frequency of shared TCR beta families picked out CMV carriers who also had the relevant HLA. Clonotypes of TCR beta that were HLA-C-restricted and CMV-specific dominated the ex vivo response.

V trimming: 5 bases; J trimming: 8 bases; junction bases outside the gene matches: 15. CDR1 SEHNR and CDR2 FQNEAQ come from the germline V gene (reference sequence). The CDR3 is made up of 16 amino acids. The table lists this clonotype with a few counts. No antigen is known for it. The sample taken for sequencing was PBMCs. The gene calls are TRBV7-9 and TRBJ2-1, with TRBD1 matching over 7 bases. The source of this sequence is a human donor in good health (CMV status not recorded). Some clones in this sample may be carry-over from other donors' samples. The CDR3 loop reads CASSPIFTGESDEQFF. CDR3 coding DNA: TGTGCCAGCAGCCCTATTTTCACAGGGGAGAGCGATGAGCAGTTCTTC.